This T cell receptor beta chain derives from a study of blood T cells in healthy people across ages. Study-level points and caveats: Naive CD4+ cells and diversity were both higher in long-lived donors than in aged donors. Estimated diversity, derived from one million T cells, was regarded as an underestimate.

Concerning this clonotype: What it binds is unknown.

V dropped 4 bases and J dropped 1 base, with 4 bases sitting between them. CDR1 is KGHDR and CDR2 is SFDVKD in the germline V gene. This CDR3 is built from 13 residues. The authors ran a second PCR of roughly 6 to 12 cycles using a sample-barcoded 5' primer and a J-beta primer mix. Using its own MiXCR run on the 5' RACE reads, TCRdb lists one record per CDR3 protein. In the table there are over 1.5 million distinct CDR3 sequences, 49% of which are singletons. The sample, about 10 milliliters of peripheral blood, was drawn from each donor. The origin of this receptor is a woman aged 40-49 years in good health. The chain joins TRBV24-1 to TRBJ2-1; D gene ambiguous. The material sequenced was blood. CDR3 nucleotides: TGTGCCACCAGTGACCCTTCCTACAATGAGCAGTTCTTC. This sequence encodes CATSDPSYNEQFF.